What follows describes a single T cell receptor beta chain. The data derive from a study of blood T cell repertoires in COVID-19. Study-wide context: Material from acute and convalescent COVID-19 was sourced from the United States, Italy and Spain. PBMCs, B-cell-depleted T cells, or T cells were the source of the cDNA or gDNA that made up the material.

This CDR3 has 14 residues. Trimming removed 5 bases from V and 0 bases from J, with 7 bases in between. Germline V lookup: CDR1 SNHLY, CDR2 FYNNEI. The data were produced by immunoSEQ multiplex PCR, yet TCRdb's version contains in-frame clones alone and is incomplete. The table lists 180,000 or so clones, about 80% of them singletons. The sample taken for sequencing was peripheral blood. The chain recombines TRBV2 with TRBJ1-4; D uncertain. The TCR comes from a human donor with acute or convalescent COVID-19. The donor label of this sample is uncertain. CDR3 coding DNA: TGTGCCAGCAGTACCGGGACAACTAATGAAAAACTGTTTTTT. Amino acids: CASSTGTTNEKLFF.